This T cell receptor (beta chain) was observed in a study of blood T cells in healthy people across ages. Findings and caveats of the study: The percentage of naive T cells correlated strongly with TCR beta diversity.

About this clonotype: Its antigen is unidentified.

Every sample had a minimum of 6 million PBMCs isolated. Next came a second PCR, run for about 6 to 11 cycles, which used a sample-barcoded 5' primer along with a J-beta primer mix. MiXCR was run by TCRdb on the 5' RACE reads, yielding one entry per CDR3 protein. The repertoire holds around 1,000,000 distinct CDR3 sequences, with around two fifths as singletons. The CDR3 consists of 15 residues. This chain joins TRBV21-1 and TRBJ1-5. TRBV21-1 is a pseudogene segment. Sequencing was done on a sample of blood. The source of this sequence is a man younger than 35 in good health. CDR3 sequence: CASSSPSVGNQPQHF. The DNA for the CDR3 is TGTGCCAGCAGCTCTCCATCGGTGGGGAATCAGCCCCAGCATTTT.